One and the same sample provided the 6 T cell receptor beta chains below, sequenced in a study of low-dose radiotherapy and immunotherapy resistance in tumors. Gene-specific TRAV and TRBV primers were used for first-strand cDNA, covering alpha and beta chains. TCRs underwent about 22 PCR cycles of amplification with a constant-region primer and V-primer adapter. TCRdb called the reads again in MiXCR, with one record for every CDR3 protein. Of under 20,000 distinct CDR3 sequences listed, around two thirds are singletons. The receptor source for this set is a human donor with advanced metastatic prostate, ovarian, gallbladder or colorectal cancer (not recorded which). This table probably holds off-target reads from a library built for another chain.

The chain recombines TRBV9 with TRBJ1-3; 7 bases are a match to TRBD1. The CDR3 loop spans 17 amino acids. Germline V gene data show CDR1 as SGDLS and CDR2 as YYNGEE. V lost 4 bases, J lost 0 bases, and 10 bases stayed unmatched. Written as DNA, the CDR3 is TGTGCCAGCAGCCCCCGACAGGGAGGGAACTCTGGAAACACCATATATTTT. This encodes CASSPRQGGNSGNTIYF.

This clonotype was observed a few times. The chain joins TRBV4-3 to TRBJ2-7, with D maybe TRBD1 (6 bases). Trimming took 0 bases from V and 2 from J, leaving 11 bases between them. Germline values: CDR1 LGHNA, CDR2 YSLEER. The CDR3 loop spans 15 amino acids. CDR3 DNA: TGCGCCAGCAGCCAAGATTGGCCAGGGGCCTACGAGCAGTACTTC. It encodes CASSQDWPGAYEQYF.

This CDR3 is CASSSWGQANTGELFF. Here the CDR3 DNA reads TGTGCCAGCAGCTCGTGGGGACAGGCCAACACCGGGGAGCTGTTTTTT. This chain uses TRBV7-2 with TRBJ2-2; TRBD1 matches 8 bases. The CDR3 covers 16 residues. The germline V gene has CDR1 SGHTA and CDR2 FQGNSA. Trimming cost V 4 bases and J 2 bases; bases outside gene matches: 6.

The chain uses TRBV11-2 and TRBJ2-5, with D unresolved. Germline CDR1 reads SGHAT; CDR2 reads FQNNGV. The CDR3 loop spans 14 amino acids. The V end was cut by 6 bases, the J end by 1 base, with 12 bases between. The DNA of the CDR3 is TGTGCCAGCAGGCAGGCGCCCTTCCAAGAGACCCAGTACTTC. Its protein product is CASRQAPFQETQYF.

The chain links TRBV28 to TRBJ1-2, with unresolved D. CDR1 MDHEN and CDR2 SYDVKM come from the germline V gene. V was shortened by 2 bases and J by 5 bases, with 12 bases between the two germline ends. CDR3 length: 14 residues. Written as DNA, the CDR3 is TGTGCCAGCAGTTTAGGGTTAGTAGAGTATGGCTACACCTTC. Translating it yields CASSLGLVEYGYTF.

The V and J genes are TRBV6-4 and TRBJ1-1, with a possible D match to TRBD1 (6 bases). Trimming took off 3 bases at V and 5 bases at J, with 13 bases between the two ends. Per the germline V gene, CDR1 is MRHNA and CDR2 is SNTAGT. This CDR3 spans 14 amino acids. CDR3 loop: CASSERQGFTEAFF. CDR3 bases: TGTGCCAGCAGTGAGCGGCAGGGGTTTACTGAAGCTTTCTTT.